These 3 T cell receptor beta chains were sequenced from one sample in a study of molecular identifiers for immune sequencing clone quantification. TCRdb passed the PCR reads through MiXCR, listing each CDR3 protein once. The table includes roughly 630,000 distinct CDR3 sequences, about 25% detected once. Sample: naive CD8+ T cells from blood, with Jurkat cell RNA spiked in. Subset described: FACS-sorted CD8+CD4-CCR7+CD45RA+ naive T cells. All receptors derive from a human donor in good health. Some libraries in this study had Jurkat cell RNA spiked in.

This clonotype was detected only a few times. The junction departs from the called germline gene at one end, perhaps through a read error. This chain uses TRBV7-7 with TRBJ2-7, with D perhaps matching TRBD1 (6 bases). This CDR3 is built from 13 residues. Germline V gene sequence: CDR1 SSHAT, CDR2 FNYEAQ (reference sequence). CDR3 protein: CASSPSDRREQYF. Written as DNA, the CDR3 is TGTGCTAGCAGCCCTTCGGACAGACGCGAGCAGTACTTC.

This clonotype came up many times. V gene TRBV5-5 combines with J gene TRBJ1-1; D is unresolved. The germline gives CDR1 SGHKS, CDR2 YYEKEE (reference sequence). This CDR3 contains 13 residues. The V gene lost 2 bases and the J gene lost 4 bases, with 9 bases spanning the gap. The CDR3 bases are TGTGCCAGCAGCTTTTATACGGGCACTGAAGCTTTCTTT. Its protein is CASSFYTGTEAFF.

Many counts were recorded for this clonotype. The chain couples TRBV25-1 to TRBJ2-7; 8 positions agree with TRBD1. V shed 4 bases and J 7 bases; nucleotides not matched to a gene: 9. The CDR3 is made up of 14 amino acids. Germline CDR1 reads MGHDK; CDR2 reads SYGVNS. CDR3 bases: TGTGCCAGCAGTGGCGCGGACAGGGTATGGGAGCAGTACTTC. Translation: CASSGADRVWEQYF.